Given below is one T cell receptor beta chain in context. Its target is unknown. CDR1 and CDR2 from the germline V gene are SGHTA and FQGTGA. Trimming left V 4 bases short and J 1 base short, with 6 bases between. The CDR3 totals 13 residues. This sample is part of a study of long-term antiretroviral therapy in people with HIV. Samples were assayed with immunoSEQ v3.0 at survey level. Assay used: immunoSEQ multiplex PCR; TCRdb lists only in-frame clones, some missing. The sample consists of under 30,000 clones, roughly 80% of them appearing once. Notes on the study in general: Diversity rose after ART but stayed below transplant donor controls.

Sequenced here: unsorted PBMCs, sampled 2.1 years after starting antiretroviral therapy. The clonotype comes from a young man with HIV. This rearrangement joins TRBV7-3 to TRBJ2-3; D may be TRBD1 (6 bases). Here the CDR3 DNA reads TGTGCCAGCAGCTGGACAGGCACAGATACGCAGTATTTT. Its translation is CASSWTGTDTQYF.